The sequence of this T cell receptor beta chain was determined in a study of blood T cell repertoires in COVID-19. The wider study: COVID-19 samples, acute and convalescent, were from the United States, Italy and Spain. T cells, B-cell-depleted T cells, or PBMCs provided the cDNA or gDNA that served as material.

Original analysis: Amplified reference gene primers provided the basis for estimating nucleated cell counts. Sequencing used immunoSEQ multiplex PCR; TCRdb keeps in-frame clones, though not all of them. That table furnishes V, J and clone size, whereas the DNA furnished D and trimming. Of roughly 280,000 clones in the sample, around nine tenths were seen once. V shed 7 bases, J shed 1 base, and the junction held 8 bases outside the gene matches. The CDR3 totals 14 residues. The germline CDR1 and CDR2 sequences are SQVTM and ANQGSEA. This chain uses TRBV29-1 with TRBJ2-7, with TRBD1 matching 9 bases. The sample consisted of peripheral blood. The TCR was taken from a woman aged 60-70 years with COVID-19, enrolled during active disease. Written as DNA, the CDR3 is TGCAGCGCGGGTTGGGGACAGGGATCCTACGAGCAGTACTTC. Residues: CSAGWGQGSYEQYF.